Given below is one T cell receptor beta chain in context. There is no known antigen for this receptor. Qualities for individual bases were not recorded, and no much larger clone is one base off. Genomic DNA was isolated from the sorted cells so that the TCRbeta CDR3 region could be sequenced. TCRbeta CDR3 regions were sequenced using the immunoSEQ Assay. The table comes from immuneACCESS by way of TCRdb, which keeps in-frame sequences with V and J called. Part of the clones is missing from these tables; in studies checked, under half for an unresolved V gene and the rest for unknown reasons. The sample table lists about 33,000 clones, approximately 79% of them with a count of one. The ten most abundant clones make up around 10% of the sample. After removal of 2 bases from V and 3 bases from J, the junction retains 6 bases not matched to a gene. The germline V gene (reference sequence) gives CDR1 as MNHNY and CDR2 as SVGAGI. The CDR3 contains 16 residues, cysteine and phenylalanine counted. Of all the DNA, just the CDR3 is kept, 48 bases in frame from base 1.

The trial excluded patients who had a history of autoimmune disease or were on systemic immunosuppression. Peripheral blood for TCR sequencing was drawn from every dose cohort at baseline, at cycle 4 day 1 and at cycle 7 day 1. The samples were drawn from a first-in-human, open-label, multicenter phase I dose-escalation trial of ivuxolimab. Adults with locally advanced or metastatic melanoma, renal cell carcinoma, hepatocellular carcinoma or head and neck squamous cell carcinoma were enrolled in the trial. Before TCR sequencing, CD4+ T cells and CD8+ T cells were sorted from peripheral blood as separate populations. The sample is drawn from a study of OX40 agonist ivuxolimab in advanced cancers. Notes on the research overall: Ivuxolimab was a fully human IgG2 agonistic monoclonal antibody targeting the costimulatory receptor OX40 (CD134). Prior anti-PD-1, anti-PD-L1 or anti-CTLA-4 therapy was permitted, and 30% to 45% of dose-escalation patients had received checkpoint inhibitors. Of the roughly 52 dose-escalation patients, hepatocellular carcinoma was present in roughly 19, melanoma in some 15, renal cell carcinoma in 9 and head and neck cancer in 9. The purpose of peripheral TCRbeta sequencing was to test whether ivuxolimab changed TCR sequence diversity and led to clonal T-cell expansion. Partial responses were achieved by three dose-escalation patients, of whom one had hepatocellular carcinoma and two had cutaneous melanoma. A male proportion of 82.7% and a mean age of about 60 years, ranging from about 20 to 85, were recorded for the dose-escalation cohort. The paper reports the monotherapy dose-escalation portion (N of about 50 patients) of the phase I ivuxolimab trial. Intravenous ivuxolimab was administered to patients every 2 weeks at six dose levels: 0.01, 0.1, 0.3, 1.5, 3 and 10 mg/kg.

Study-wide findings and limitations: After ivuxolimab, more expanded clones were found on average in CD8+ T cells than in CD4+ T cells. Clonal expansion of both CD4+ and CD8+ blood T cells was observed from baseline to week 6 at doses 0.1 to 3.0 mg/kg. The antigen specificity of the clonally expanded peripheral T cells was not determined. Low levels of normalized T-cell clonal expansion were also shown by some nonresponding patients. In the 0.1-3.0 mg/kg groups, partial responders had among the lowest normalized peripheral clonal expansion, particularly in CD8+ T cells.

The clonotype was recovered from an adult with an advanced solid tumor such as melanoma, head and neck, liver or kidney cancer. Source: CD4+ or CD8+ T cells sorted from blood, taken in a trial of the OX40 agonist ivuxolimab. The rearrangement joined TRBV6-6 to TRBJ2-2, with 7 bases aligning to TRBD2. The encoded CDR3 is CASSYPSSGYTGELFF. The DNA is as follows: TGTGCCAGCAGTTACCCCTCTAGCGGCTACACCGGGGAGCTGTTTTTT.